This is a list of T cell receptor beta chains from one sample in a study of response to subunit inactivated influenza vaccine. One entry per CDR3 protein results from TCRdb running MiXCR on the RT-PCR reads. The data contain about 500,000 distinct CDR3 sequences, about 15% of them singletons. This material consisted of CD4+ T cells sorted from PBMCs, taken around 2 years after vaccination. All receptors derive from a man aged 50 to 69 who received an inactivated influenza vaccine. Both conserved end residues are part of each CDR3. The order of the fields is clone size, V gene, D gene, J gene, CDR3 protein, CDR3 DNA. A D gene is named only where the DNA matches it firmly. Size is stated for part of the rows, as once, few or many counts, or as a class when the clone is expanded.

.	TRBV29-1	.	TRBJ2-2	CSVEGPRGRVTGELFF	TGCAGCGTTGAAGGTCCGCGGGGAAGAGTCACCGGGGAGCTGTTTTTT
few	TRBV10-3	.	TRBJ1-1	CAISGKKNTEAFF	TGTGCCATCAGTGGTAAGAAGAACACTGAAGCTTTCTTT
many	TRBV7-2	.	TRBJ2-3	CASSLQVGDTQYF	TGTGCCAGCAGCTTACAGGTCGGCGATACGCAGTATTTT
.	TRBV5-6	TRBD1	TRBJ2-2	CASSLGQGVGELFF	TGTGCCAGCAGCTTGGGACAGGGGGTCGGGGAGCTGTTTTTT
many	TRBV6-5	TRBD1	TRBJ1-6	CASSSGQARYSPLHF	TGTGCCAGCAGTTCCGGACAGGCCCGTTATTCACCCCTCCACTTT
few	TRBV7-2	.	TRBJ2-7	CASSLGVKDEQYF	TGTGCCAGCAGCTTAGGGGTTAAGGACGAGCAGTACTTC
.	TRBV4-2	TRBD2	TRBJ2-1	CASSQSRLAGNEQFF	TGTGCCAGCAGCCAATCCCGACTAGCCGGCAATGAGCAGTTCTTC
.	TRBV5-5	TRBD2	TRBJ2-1	CASSLSGGHYNEQFF	TGTGCCAGCAGCCTAAGCGGGGGTCACTACAATGAACAGTTCTTC
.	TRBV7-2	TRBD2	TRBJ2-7	CASSLRGRAGEQYF	TGTGCCAGCAGCTTACGTGGGAGGGCCGGCGAGCAGTACTTC
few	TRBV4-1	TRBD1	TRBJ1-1	CASSHLLGQGNTEAFF	TGCGCCAGCAGCCACTTACTAGGACAGGGGAACACTGAAGCTTTCTTT
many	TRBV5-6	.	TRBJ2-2	CASSLASGELFF	TGTGCCAGCAGCTTGGCCTCCGGGGAGCTGTTTTTT
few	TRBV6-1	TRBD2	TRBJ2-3	CASSESSSGVVGTDTQYF	TGTGCCAGCAGTGAAAGTAGTAGCGGGGTTGTTGGCACAGATACGCAGTATTTT
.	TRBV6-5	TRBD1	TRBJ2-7	CASSYSGQGSSYEQYF	TGTGCCAGCAGTTACTCCGGACAGGGCAGCTCCTACGAGCAGTACTTC